The clone carrying this T cell receptor (beta chain) occurred many times. What it binds is unknown. Each cDNA held unique molecular identifiers, and template switching gave it a universal primer site. TCRdb reprocessed the 5' RACE reads via MiXCR and lists one record per CDR3 protein. The sample lists 100,000 to 110,000 distinct CDR3 sequences, roughly 6% occurring once. V lost 2 bases, J lost 2 bases, and 11 bases lay in between. There are 14 residues in the CDR3. Germline CDR1 and CDR2: DFQATT and SNEGSKA (reference sequence). This sample was taken from a study of identical twins. The study, taken as a whole, reports: Modelling approaches yielded underestimates of out-of-frame TCR alpha sharing between monozygotic twins.

The clonotype was recovered from a woman in her forties or fifties in good health. This chain connects TRBV20-1 to TRBJ2-3; D not resolved. Sequences were obtained from memory T cells sorted from blood. CDR3 in DNA: TGCAGTGCTAGATCCGACGTAGTCACAGATACGCAGTATTTT. Translated: CSARSDVVTDTQYF.